The sequence of this TCR beta chain was determined in a study of regulatory T cells in long-lasting Graves disease. Whole-study context: Graves' patients, diagnosed recently, had received antithyroid drugs under 3 months. Study-wide points: Clonotypes that were public and shared totalled 2,500 to 3,500 in persistent patients versus around 1,000 in new patients. With persistent disease, TRBV28, TRBJ1-2 and TRBJ2-5 were the favored segments.

This clonotype was picked up a small number of times. Its antigen remains unidentified. Sequencing libraries for TCR beta were prepared with iRepertoire HTBI primers and Arm-PCR of CDR3 regions. Using its own MiXCR run on the multiplex PCR reads, TCRdb lists one record per CDR3 protein. This sample has 400,000 to 450,000 distinct CDR3 sequences, with more than 12% found just once. As for time point: newly diagnosed GD, antithyroid drugs for less than 3 months. After RNA was extracted from PBMCs, the TCR library was made from it. The CDR3 contains 14 residues. CDR1 SGDLS and CDR2 YYNGEE come from the germline V gene. Trimming took 3 bases from V and 8 from J, leaving 17 bases between them. The same specimen was also included in a second study, on T cells in Graves' hyperthyroidism and ophthalmopathy.

The TCR sequence derives from a woman in her twenties or thirties with Graves disease. The specimen was peripheral blood mononuclear cells (PBMCs), collected at new diagnosis, from a patient treated with antithyroid drugs. The V call is TRBV9, the J call TRBJ1-2; D is unresolved. CDR3 bases: TGTGCCAGCAGCGCCTCCCATCATCGAAAGGGCTACACCTTC. This codes for CASSASHHRKGYTF.